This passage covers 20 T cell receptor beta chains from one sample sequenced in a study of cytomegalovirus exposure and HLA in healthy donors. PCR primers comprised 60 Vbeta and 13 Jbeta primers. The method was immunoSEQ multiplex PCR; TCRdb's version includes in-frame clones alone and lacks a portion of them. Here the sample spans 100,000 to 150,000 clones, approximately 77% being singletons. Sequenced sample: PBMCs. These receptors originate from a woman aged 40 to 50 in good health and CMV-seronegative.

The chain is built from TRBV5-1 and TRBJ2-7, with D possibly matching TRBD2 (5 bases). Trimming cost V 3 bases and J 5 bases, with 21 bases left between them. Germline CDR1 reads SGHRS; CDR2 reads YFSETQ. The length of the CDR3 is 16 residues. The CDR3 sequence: CASSSGLGTGIDEQYF. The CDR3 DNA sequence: TGCGCCAGCAGCTCCGGCTTGGGAACCGGGATCGACGAGCAGTACTTC.

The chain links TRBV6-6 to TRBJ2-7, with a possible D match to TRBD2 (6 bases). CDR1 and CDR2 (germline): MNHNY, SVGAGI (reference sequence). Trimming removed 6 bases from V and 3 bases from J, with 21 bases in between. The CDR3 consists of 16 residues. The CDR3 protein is CASSPREVPTGYEQYF. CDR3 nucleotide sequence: TGTGCCAGCAGCCCAAGGGAGGTCCCCACCGGCTACGAGCAGTACTTC.

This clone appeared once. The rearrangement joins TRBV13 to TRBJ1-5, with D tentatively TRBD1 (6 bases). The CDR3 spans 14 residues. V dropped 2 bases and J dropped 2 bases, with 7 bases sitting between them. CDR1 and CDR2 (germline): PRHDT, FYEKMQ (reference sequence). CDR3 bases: TGTGCCAGCAGCTTAAACAGGGGCAATCAGCCCCAGCATTTT. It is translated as CASSLNRGNQPQHF.

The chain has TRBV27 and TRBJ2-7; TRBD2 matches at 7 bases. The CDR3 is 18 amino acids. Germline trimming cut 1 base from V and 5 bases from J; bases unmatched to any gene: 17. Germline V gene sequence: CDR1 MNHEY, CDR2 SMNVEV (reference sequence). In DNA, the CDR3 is TGTGCCAGCAGTTTATGGCCGCCATCGGGGGGATGGTGGCACGAGCAGTACTTC. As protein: CASSLWPPSGGWWHEQYF.

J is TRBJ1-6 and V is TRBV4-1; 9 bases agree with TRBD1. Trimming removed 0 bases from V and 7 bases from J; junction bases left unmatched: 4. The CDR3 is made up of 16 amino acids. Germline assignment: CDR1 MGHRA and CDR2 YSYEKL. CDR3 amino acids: CASSQERDRVNSPLHF. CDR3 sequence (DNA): TGCGCCAGCAGCCAAGAAAGGGACAGGGTAAATTCACCCCTCCACTTT.

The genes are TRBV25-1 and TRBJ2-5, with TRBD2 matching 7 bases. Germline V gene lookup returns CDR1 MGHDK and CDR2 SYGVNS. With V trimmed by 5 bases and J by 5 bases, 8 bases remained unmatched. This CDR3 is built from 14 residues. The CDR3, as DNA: TGTGCCAGCAGTCCCCACCGAGCGGGGGAGACCCAGTACTTC. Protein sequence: CASSPHRAGETQYF.

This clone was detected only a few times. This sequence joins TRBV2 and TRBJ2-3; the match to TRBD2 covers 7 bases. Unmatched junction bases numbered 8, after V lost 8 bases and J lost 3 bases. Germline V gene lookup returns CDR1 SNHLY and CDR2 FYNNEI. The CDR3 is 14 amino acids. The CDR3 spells CASAFGGVTDTQYF. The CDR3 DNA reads TGTGCCAGCGCCTTTGGGGGGGTGACAGATACGCAGTATTTT.

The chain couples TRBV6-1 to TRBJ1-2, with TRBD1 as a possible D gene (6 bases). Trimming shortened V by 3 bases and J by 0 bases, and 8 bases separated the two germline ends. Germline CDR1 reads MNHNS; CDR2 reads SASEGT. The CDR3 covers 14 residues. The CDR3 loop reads CASSETGSNYGYTF. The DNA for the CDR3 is TGTGCCAGCAGTGAGACAGGATCTAACTATGGCTACACCTTC.

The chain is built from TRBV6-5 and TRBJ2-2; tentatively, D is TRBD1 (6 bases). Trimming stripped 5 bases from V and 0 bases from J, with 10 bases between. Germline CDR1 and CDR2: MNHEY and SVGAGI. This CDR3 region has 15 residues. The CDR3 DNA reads TGTGCCAGCAGTCGCGGACAGACGAACACCGGGGAGCTGTTTTTT. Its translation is CASSRGQTNTGELFF.

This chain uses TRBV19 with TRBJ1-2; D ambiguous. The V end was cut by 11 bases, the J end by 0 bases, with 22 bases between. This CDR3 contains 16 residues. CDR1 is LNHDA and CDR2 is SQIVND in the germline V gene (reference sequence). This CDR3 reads CASNQGGIGSNYGYTF. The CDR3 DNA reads TGTGCCTCAAACCAAGGAGGCATCGGTTCTAACTATGGCTACACCTTC.

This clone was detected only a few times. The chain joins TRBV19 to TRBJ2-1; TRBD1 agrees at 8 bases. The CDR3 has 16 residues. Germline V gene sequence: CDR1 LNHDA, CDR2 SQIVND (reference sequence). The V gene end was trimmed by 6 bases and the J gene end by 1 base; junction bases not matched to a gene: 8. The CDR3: CASSRAGGRSYNEQFF. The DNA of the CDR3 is TGTGCCAGTAGCCGCGCAGGGGGCAGGTCCTACAATGAGCAGTTCTTC.

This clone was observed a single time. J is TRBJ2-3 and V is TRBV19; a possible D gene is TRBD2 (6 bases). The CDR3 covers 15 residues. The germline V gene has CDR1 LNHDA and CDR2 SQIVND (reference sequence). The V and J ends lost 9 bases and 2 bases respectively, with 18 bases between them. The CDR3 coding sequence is TGTGCCAGCAACCCACGGCGGGGAAACACAGATACGCAGTATTTT. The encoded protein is CASNPRRGNTDTQYF. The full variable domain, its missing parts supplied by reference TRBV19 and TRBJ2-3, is DGGITQSPKYLFRKEGQNVTLSCEQNLNHDAMYWYRQDPGQGLRLIYYSQIVNDFQKGDIAEGYSVSREKKESFPLTVTSAQKNPTAFYLCASNPRRGNTDTQYFGPGTRLTVL.

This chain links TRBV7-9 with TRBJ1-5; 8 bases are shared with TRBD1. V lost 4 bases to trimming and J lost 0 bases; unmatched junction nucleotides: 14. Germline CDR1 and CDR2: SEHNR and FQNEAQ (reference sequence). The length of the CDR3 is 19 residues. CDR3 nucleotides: TGTGCCAGCAGCTCACCCGGGGCAGGGGGCCGTAATAGCAATCAGCCCCAGCATTTT. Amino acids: CASSSPGAGGRNSNQPQHF.

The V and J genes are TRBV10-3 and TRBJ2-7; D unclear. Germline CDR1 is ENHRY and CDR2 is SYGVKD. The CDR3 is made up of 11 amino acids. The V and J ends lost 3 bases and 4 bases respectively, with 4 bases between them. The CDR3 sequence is CAISDRYEQYF. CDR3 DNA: TGTGCCATCAGTGATCGGTACGAGCAGTACTTC.

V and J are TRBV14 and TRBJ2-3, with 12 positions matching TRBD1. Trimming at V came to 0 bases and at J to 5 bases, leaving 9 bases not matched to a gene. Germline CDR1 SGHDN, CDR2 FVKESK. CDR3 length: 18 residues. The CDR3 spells CASSQDNYGTGGIDTQYF. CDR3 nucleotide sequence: TGTGCCAGCAGCCAAGATAATTACGGGACAGGGGGCATAGATACGCAGTATTTT.

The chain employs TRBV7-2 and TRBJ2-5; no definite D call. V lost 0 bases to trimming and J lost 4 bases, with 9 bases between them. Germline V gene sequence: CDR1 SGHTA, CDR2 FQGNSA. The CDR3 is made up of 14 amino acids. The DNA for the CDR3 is TGTGCCAGCAGCTTAGCCAGGTCTGGAGAGACCCAGTACTTC. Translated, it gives CASSLARSGETQYF.

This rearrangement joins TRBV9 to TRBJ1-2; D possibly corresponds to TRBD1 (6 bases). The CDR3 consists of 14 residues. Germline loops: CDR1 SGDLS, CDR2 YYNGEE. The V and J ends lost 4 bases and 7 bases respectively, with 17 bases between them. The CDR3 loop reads CASSPQTGERGYTF. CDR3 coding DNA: TGTGCCAGCAGCCCCCAGACAGGAGAACGTGGCTACACCTTC.

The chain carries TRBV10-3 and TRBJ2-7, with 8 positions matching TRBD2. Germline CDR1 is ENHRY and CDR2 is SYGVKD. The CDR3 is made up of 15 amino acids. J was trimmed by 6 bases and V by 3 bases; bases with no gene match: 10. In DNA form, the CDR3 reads TGTGCCATCAGTGAAAGGGCTAGCGGGTGGCTCGAGCAGTACTTC. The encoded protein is CAISERASGWLEQYF.

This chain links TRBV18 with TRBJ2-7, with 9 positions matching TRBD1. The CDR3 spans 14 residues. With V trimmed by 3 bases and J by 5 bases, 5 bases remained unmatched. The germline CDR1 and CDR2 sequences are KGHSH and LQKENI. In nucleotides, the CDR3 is TGTGCCAGCTCACCCTCGGGACAGGGCCACGAGCAGTACTTC. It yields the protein CASSPSGQGHEQYF.

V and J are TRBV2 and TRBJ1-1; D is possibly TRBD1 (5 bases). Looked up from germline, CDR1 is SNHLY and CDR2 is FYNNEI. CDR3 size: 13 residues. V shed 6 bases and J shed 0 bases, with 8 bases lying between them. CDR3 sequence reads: CASRGEVNTEAFF. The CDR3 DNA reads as TGTGCCAGCAGAGGGGAGGTGAACACTGAAGCTTTCTTT.